These 27 T cell receptor beta chains share one sample of origin, sequenced in a study of regulatory T cells in long-lasting Graves disease. Combining iRepertoire HTBI primers with Arm-PCR of CDR3 regions, the authors built TCR beta libraries. TCRdb re-analysed the multiplex PCR reads in MiXCR, keeping a single row per CDR3 protein. The sample contains some 230,000 distinct CDR3 sequences, approximately 20% of which appear only once. Time point denoted: newly diagnosed GD, antithyroid drugs for less than 3 months. Scientists built the TCR library using RNA that was extracted from PBMCs. This specimen consisted of peripheral blood mononuclear cells (PBMCs), obtained at new diagnosis, from a patient treated with antithyroid drugs. The source is a female donor with Graves disease.

The sample holds many counts of this clonotype. The chain uses TRBV13 and TRBJ1-1; TRBD1 might be the D (5 bases). V was trimmed by 5 bases and J by 5 bases, leaving 12 bases between them. The CDR3 runs 13 residues. Germline CDR1 reads PRHDT; CDR2 reads FYEKMQ (reference sequence). The CDR3 bases are TGTGCCAGCAGCCCGACACCAGGGACTGAAGCTTTCTTT. This gives the protein CASSPTPGTEAFF.

At least ten counts were recorded for this clonotype. CDR3 sequence: CASSYSQGGNSPLHF. The CDR3 nucleotides read TGTGCCAGCAGTTACTCGCAGGGCGGTAATTCACCCCTCCACTTT. The rearrangement links TRBV6-5 to TRBJ1-6, with D possibly matching TRBD1 (5 bases). V lost 0 bases and J 6 bases, leaving 9 bases between the germline ends. In germline, CDR1 is MNHEY, CDR2 SVGAGI. This CDR3 is built from 15 residues.

This clonotype has at least ten counts. The V and J genes are TRBV5-1 and TRBJ2-3; TRBD2 matches at 12 bases. The CDR3 runs to 18 residues. The germline gives CDR1 SGHRS, CDR2 YFSETQ. V was clipped by 3 bases and J by 2 bases; unmatched bases: 10. Here the CDR3 reads CASSSRLAGEFSTDTQYF. Here the CDR3 DNA reads TGCGCCAGCAGCTCGAGACTAGCGGGAGAATTTTCCACAGATACGCAGTATTTT.

This clonotype has ten or more counts. The genes are TRBV20-1 and TRBJ2-1; 10 positions agree with TRBD2. The CDR3 contains 14 residues. The germline CDR1 and CDR2 sequences are DFQATT and SNEGSKA (reference sequence). V gave up 4 bases and J gave up 8 bases; unmatched junction bases: 8. CDR3 region: CSAIAGGHGDEQFF. As DNA, the CDR3 is TGCAGTGCTATAGCGGGAGGACACGGCGATGAGCAGTTCTTC.

This clonotype was seen a few times. J is TRBJ2-6 and V is TRBV20-1, with 8 nucleotides matching TRBD2. Germline CDR1 DFQATT, CDR2 SNEGSKA (reference sequence). With 1 base clipped from V and 15 bases from J, the junction kept 14 bases outside the gene matches. The CDR3 is made up of 15 amino acids. In DNA, the CDR3 is TGCAGTGCTAGAGGGTTGACTAGCGAAGAAACGGACCTGACTTTC. Its protein product is CSARGLTSEETDLTF.

In its sample, this clonotype was seen many times. The chain combines TRBV7-6 with TRBJ2-7; possibly TRBD1 for D (6 bases). Germline values: CDR1 SGHVS, CDR2 FNYEAQ. The CDR3 loop spans 14 amino acids. Trimming removed 1 base from V and 5 bases from J, with 12 bases in between. The CDR3 nucleotides read TGTGCCAGCAGCTTAGTGGGGGCCGCGAACGAGCAGTACTTC. It specifies CASSLVGAANEQYF.

In its sample, this clonotype was seen many times. J is TRBJ1-4 and V is TRBV7-8, with TRBD1 as a possible D gene (5 bases). In germline, CDR1 is SGHVS, CDR2 FQNEAQ. CDR3 length: 14 amino acids. Trimming took off 2 bases at V and 4 bases at J, with 8 bases between the two ends. CDR3 sequence: CASSLWGDNEKLFF. In DNA form, the CDR3 reads TGTGCCAGCAGCTTATGGGGGGATAATGAAAAACTGTTTTTT.

This chain links TRBV7-3 with TRBJ2-1; D may be TRBD1 or TRBD2 (5 bases each). The CDR3 totals 16 residues. Deletions cut 9 bases from V and 0 bases from J, with 18 bases between. Germline assignment: CDR1 SGHTA and CDR2 FQGTGA. The CDR3 DNA sequence: TGTGCCAGTTCACCGCCCGGGGCTAGCTCCTACAATGAGCAGTTCTTC. It is translated as CASSPPGASSYNEQFF.

This clonotype was picked up a small number of times. A much larger clone is a single base away; this may be a read error. This chain joins TRBV15 and TRBJ2-1, with D uncertain. CDR1 and CDR2 (germline): LNHNV, YYDKDF (reference sequence). The CDR3 is 11 residues long. Trimming took off 4 bases at V and 6 bases at J, with 4 bases between the two ends. CDR3 sequence (DNA): TGTGCCACCAGCATCCCCAATGAGCAGTTCTTC. As protein: CATSIPNEQFF. Combining the CDR3 with reference TRBV15 and TRBJ2-1 gives the whole variable domain DAMVIQNPRYQVTQFGKPVTLSCSQTLNHNVMYWYQQKSSQAPKLLFHYYDKDFNNEADTPDNFQSRRPNTSFCFLDIRSPGLGDTAMYLCATSIPNEQFFGPGTRLTVL.

This clonotype has a handful of counts. The CDR3: CATSRGRGETQYF. As DNA, the CDR3 is TGTGCCACCAGCAGAGGCAGGGGAGAGACCCAGTACTTC. The chain uses TRBV15 and TRBJ2-5, with D tentatively TRBD1 (6 bases). Germline V gene data show CDR1 as LNHNV and CDR2 as YYDKDF (reference sequence). CDR3 size: 13 residues. V was cut by 1 base and J by 4 bases, with 7 bases left in between. Full variable domain (rest looked up from reference TRBV15 and TRBJ2-5): DAMVIQNPRYQVTQFGKPVTLSCSQTLNHNVMYWYQQKSSQAPKLLFHYYDKDFNNEADTPDNFQSRRPNTSFCFLDIRSPGLGDTAMYLCATSRGRGETQYFGPGTRLLVL.

This clonotype was recorded at least ten times. The chain couples TRBV5-8 to TRBJ2-3; TRBD2 matches at 10 bases. The V gene end was trimmed by 1 base and the J gene end by 7 bases; junction bases not matched to a gene: 12. From germline, CDR1 is SGHTS and CDR2 YDEGEE. The CDR3 is 17 residues long. Here the CDR3 reads CASSLISSGRAVHTQYF. CDR3 sequence (DNA): TGTGCCAGCAGCTTGATTTCCAGCGGGAGGGCCGTCCATACGCAGTATTTT.

This clonotype has a count of ten or more. The V gene is TRBV3-1, the J gene TRBJ2-1; the match to TRBD2 covers 10 bases. Unmatched junction bases numbered 3, after V lost 1 base and J lost 9 bases. This CDR3 comprises 14 residues. Looked up from germline, CDR1 is LGHDT and CDR2 is YNNKEL (reference sequence). The CDR3 here is CASSQGLAGVEQFF. The CDR3 nucleotides read TGTGCCAGCAGCCAAGGGCTAGCGGGAGTTGAGCAGTTCTTC.

This clonotype was detected ten times or more. The chain couples TRBV10-3 to TRBJ2-1; D remains unclear. This CDR3 is built from 12 residues. Looked up from germline, CDR1 is ENHRY and CDR2 is SYGVKD. V dropped 2 bases and J dropped 8 bases, with 7 bases sitting between them. CDR3 bases: TGTGCCATCAGTGAGCGGGTGCATGAGCAGTTCTTC. It codes for CAISERVHEQFF.

This clonotype was counted ten times or more. The chain combines TRBV28 with TRBJ1-1; no reliable D call. Deletions cut 5 bases from V and 1 base from J, with 11 bases between. The CDR3 runs to 14 residues. Per the germline V gene, CDR1 is MDHEN and CDR2 is SYDVKM. CDR3 nucleotide sequence: TGTGCCAGCAGTACAGTGTCGGGGAACACTGAAGCTTTCTTT. Protein product: CASSTVSGNTEAFF.

A word on this clonotype: This may come from a read error, since a much larger clone is one base off. For the CDR3, the DNA is TGTGCCAGCAGCTTACCGGCGGGGCCAGCCGCACATGAGCAGTTCTTC. Residues: CASSLPAGPAAHEQFF. The J gene is TRBJ2-1, the V gene TRBV7-2, with D possibly matching TRBD2 (6 bases). Germline CDR1 reads SGHTA; CDR2 reads FQGNSA. Trimming removed 2 bases from V and 8 bases from J, with 19 bases in between. The CDR3 runs to 16 residues.

This chain uses TRBV6-2 or TRBV6-3 with TRBJ2-1, with TRBD1 matching over 7 bases. The V gene's germline CDR1 is MNHEY and CDR2 SVGEGT. V lost 2 bases, J lost 5 bases, and 3 bases stayed unmatched. This CDR3 contains 14 residues. CDR3 residues: CASSYVTGHNEQFF. DNA of the CDR3: TGTGCCAGCAGTTACGTGACAGGGCACAATGAGCAGTTCTTC.

In its sample, this clonotype was seen many times. The chain joins TRBV2 to TRBJ2-4; D is ambiguous. Between the trimmed V and J ends, which lost 7 bases and 6 bases, there was a span of 10 bases. The CDR3 sequence is 12 residues long. The V gene's germline CDR1 is SNHLY and CDR2 FYNNEI. The CDR3 DNA sequence: TGTGCCAGCAAAACTACTACAAACATTCAGTACTTC. It encodes CASKTTTNIQYF.

There are many counts of this clonotype. The V call is TRBV6-2 or TRBV6-3, the J call TRBJ2-7, with 12 bases aligning to TRBD2. From germline, CDR1 is MNHEY and CDR2 SVGEGT. The CDR3 consists of 15 residues. After removal of 2 bases from V and 2 bases from J, the junction contained 1 base not matched to a gene. The CDR3 nucleotides read TGTGCCAGCAGTTACGGACTAGCGGGAACCTACGAGCAGTACTTC. Encoded protein: CASSYGLAGTYEQYF.

This clonotype came up many times. The chain links TRBV6-1 to TRBJ2-7; D is perhaps TRBD2 (6 bases). Trimming left V 7 bases short and J 4 bases short, with 17 bases between. Germline V gene data show CDR1 as MNHNS and CDR2 as SASEGT. CDR3 length equals 14 residues. In nucleotides, the CDR3 is TGTGCCAGCACCGAACCCCCTCTAGCGTACGAGCAGTACTTC. Its protein is CASTEPPLAYEQYF.

There are many counts of this clonotype. V is TRBV12-3 or TRBV12-4 and J is TRBJ2-7; 9 nucleotides align to TRBD1. This CDR3 has 14 amino acids. J gave up 5 bases and V 6 bases, and 8 bases lay outside the gene matches. Written as DNA, the CDR3 is TGTGCCAGCAGGCCGGGACAGGGATCCAACGAGCAGTACTTC. Translating it yields CASRPGQGSNEQYF.

Turning to this clonotype: With only one base between it and a far larger clone, this is likely a read error. The chain combines TRBV11-3 with TRBJ2-7; the D gene is possibly TRBD2 (5 bases). The germline V gene encodes CDR1 SGHNT and CDR2 YENEEA. V was pared by 1 base and J by 7 bases, with 14 bases between. The CDR3 spans 14 residues. The CDR3 region is CASSLGILGNEQYF. CDR3 DNA sequence: TGTGCCAGCAGCTTAGGTATCCTCGGGAATGAGCAGTACTTC.

This clonotype was counted many times. The V and J genes are TRBV20-1 and TRBJ2-1, with 7 bases lining up with TRBD2. This CDR3 is 15 amino acids long. With 0 bases clipped from V and 4 bases from J, the junction kept 6 bases outside the gene matches. Germline-derived CDR1 and CDR2 are DFQATT and SNEGSKA (reference sequence). CDR3 coding DNA: TGCAGTGCTAGAGATCATAGCGGGCATTACAATGAGCAGTTCTTC. Translating it yields CSARDHSGHYNEQFF.

The V call is TRBV20-1, the J call TRBJ2-5, with D possibly matching TRBD1 (5 bases). Germline CDR1 is DFQATT and CDR2 is SNEGSKA (reference sequence). Trimming removed 3 bases at V and 0 bases at J, with 8 bases between. CDR3 size: 13 residues. The CDR3 protein is CSASRTYQETQYF. CDR3 in DNA: TGCAGTGCTAGCAGGACATACCAAGAGACCCAGTACTTC.

This clonotype has only a few counts. The chain's CDR3 is CASSARLPRVDTQYF. In DNA, the CDR3 is TGTGCCAGCAGCGCCAGACTACCCCGCGTAGATACGCAGTATTTT. The rearrangement joins TRBV7-9 to TRBJ2-3; a weak D match, TRBD2 (5 bases). The germline V and J ends were trimmed by 5 bases and 5 bases, with 17 bases remaining between them. The CDR3 is 15 residues long. The germline gives CDR1 SEHNR, CDR2 FQNEAQ (reference sequence).

This clonotype was picked up many times. The chain is built from TRBV7-3 and TRBJ2-2, with D possibly being TRBD2 (6 bases). Between the trimmed V and J ends, which lost 2 bases and 7 bases, there was a span of 14 bases. CDR1 SGHTA and CDR2 FQGTGA come from the germline V gene. This CDR3 spans 15 amino acids. The CDR3 protein is CASSLGGGEVGELFF. As DNA, the CDR3 is TGTGCCAGCAGCTTAGGTGGCGGGGAGGTCGGGGAGCTGTTTTTT. Full variable domain (outside the CDR3, taken from reference TRBV7-3 and TRBJ2-2): GAGVSQTPSNKVTEKGKYVELRCDPISGHTALYWYRQSLGQGPEFLIYFQGTGAADDSGLPNDRFFAVRPEGSVSTLKIQRTERGDSAVYLCASSLGGGEVGELFFGEGSRLTVL.

There are many counts of this clonotype. The CDR3 region has the DNA TGTGCCAGCAGCTTATTAACGGGAGGTCAAGAGACCCAGTACTTC. Translation gives CASSLLTGGQETQYF. The rearrangement joins TRBV5-5 to TRBJ2-5; 7 bases map to TRBD2. With V trimmed by 2 bases and J by 2 bases, 6 bases remained unmatched. CDR1 SGHKS and CDR2 YYEKEE come from the germline V gene (reference sequence). The CDR3 sequence is 15 residues long.

The J gene is TRBJ1-2, the V gene TRBV10-3, with TRBD1 matching over 9 bases. The germline V gene has CDR1 ENHRY and CDR2 SYGVKD. The CDR3 totals 15 residues. J was trimmed by 2 bases and V by 6 bases; bases with no gene match: 7. The chain's CDR3 is CAIRVTGGVNYGYTF. The DNA for the CDR3 is TGTGCCATCAGGGTGACAGGGGGAGTAAACTATGGCTACACCTTC.